These T cell receptor beta chains were read from a single sample in a study of beta chain features in type 1 diabetes. Profiled with immunoSEQ multiplex PCR; TCRdb holds only in-frame clones, not every one. The sample includes 25,000 to 30,000 clones, roughly 50% of them seen just once. The sample consisted of stem cell memory CD4+ T cells from blood. These receptors all come from a man under 40 with type 1 diabetes. Both conserved end residues are part of each CDR3. A D gene is named only where the DNA matches it firmly. Not every row has a clone size; where given, it reads once, few, many or a size class.

V gene	clone size	D gene	J gene	CDR3 protein	CDR3 DNA
TRBV7-2	-	-	TRBJ2-2	CASSNTGLATGELFF	TGTGCCAGCAGCAACACGGGTCTAGCTACCGGGGAGCTGTTTTTT
TRBV5-1	-	TRBD2	TRBJ2-3	CASSLAPGLAGITDTQYF	TGCGCCAGCAGCTTGGCGCCCGGACTAGCGGGTATCACAGATACGCAGTATTTT
TRBV7-9	-	-	TRBJ1-1	CASSLRGNGNTEAFF	TGTGCCAGCAGCTTAAGGGGGAATGGGAACACTGAAGCTTTCTTT
TRBV6-1	-	TRBD1	TRBJ1-1	CASKGGRTTEAFF	TGTGCCAGCAAAGGGGGCCGGACCACTGAAGCTTTCTTT
TRBV6-5	few	-	TRBJ1-1	CASSLQVGNTEAFF	TGTGCCAGCAGTTTACAGGTCGGGAACACTGAAGCTTTCTTT
TRBV7-8	-	TRBD2	TRBJ2-7	CASRAGAMGLTYEQYF	TGTGCCAGCCGAGCGGGGGCGATGGGCCTTACCTACGAGCAGTACTTC
TRBV18	-	-	TRBJ1-3	CASSQDRSSGNTIYF	TGTGCCAGCTCCCAGGACAGAAGCTCTGGAAACACCATATATTTT
TRBV5-1	-	-	TRBJ1-5	CASSLSPGNQPQHF	TGCGCCAGCAGCTTGAGCCCGGGGAATCAGCCCCAGCATTTT
TRBV19	-	TRBD1	TRBJ1-1	CASEKTGGTEAFF	TGTGCCAGTGAAAAGACAGGGGGGACTGAAGCTTTCTTT
TRBV5-1	few	-	TRBJ2-3	CASTLGGKSTDTQYF	TGCGCCAGCACTCTTGGGGGGAAGTCGACAGATACGCAGTATTTT
TRBV5-6	-	TRBD2	TRBJ2-7	CVSSLGSAGEFSEQYF	TGTGTCAGCAGCTTGGGGTCGGCGGGAGAGTTCTCCGAGCAGTACTTC
TRBV6-6	-	-	TRBJ2-7	CASSYNSAEQYF	TGTGCCAGCAGTTACAACAGTGCCGAGCAGTACTTC
TRBV25-1	few	TRBD1	TRBJ1-6	CASSDRAPYNSPLHF	TGTGCCAGCAGCGACAGGGCCCCCTATAATTCACCCCTCCACTTT
TRBV9	-	-	TRBJ2-3	CASSRSPDSTDTQYF	TGTGCCAGCAGCCGTAGCCCGGATAGCACAGATACGCAGTATTTT
TRBV7-9	-	TRBD1	TRBJ2-2	CASRLGQGAAGELFF	TGTGCCAGCAGACTAGGACAGGGTGCGGCCGGGGAGCTGTTTTTT
TRBV6-4	few	-	TRBJ2-7	CASSETTSYEQYF	TGTGCCAGCAGTGAGACGACTTCCTACGAGCAGTACTTC
TRBV5-4	once	-	TRBJ2-3	CASSLASWTDTQYF	TGTGCCAGCAGCTTGGCTAGCTGGACAGATACGCAGTATTTT
TRBV9	few	TRBD2	TRBJ2-1	CASSAGPSGGDNEQFF	TGTGCCAGCAGCGCAGGGCCTAGCGGGGGAGACAATGAGCAGTTCTTC
TRBV2	few	TRBD1	TRBJ2-7	CASRTGTGNGEQYF	TGTGCCAGCAGGACCGGGACAGGGAACGGCGAGCAGTACTTC
TRBV27	few	-	TRBJ2-2	CASSPSYTGELFF	TGTGCCAGCAGTCCCTCCTACACCGGGGAGCTGTTTTTT
TRBV10-3	once	-	TRBJ2-1	CAIARGQYEQFF	TGTGCCATCGCCCGAGGGCAGTATGAGCAGTTCTTC
TRBV4-2	-	-	TRBJ1-1	CASSQDTRIYTEAFF	TGTGCCAGCAGCCAAGATACCAGAATTTACACTGAAGCTTTCTTT
TRBV6-5	once	TRBD2	TRBJ2-7	CASSSRGGTSYEQYF	TGTGCCAGCAGTTCCCGCGGGGGAACCTCCTACGAGCAGTACTTC
TRBV30	-	-	TRBJ2-3	CAWSVGGKSTDTQYF	TGTGCCTGGAGTGTTGGCGGGAAGAGCACAGATACGCAGTATTTT
TRBV18	few	-	TRBJ1-2	CASSPGGLENYGYTF	TGTGCCAGCTCACCAGGGGGCTTGGAAAACTATGGCTACACCTTC
TRBV29-1	-	-	TRBJ1-5	CSVSWDTNSNQPQHF	TGCAGCGTTAGTTGGGACACGAATAGCAATCAGCCCCAGCATTTT
TRBV7-9	-	-	TRBJ1-5	CANSSGLNPQHF	TGTGCCAACAGCTCGGGACTGAACCCCCAGCATTTT
TRBV7-8	-	-	TRBJ2-6	CASSFGGSGANVLTF	TGTGCAAGCAGCTTCGGGGGATCTGGGGCCAACGTCCTGACTTTC
TRBV15	-	-	TRBJ2-5	CATSRDRGSQETQYF	TGTGCCACCAGCAGAGATCGGGGGTCCCAAGAGACCCAGTACTTC
TRBV18	few	TRBD2	TRBJ2-7	CASSPGLAGDVEQYF	TGTGCCAGCTCACCGGGACTAGCGGGAGACGTCGAGCAGTACTTC
TRBV5-4	-	TRBD2	TRBJ2-5	CASSRQAGGPQETQYF	TGTGCCAGCAGCCGGCAAGCGGGAGGCCCCCAAGAGACCCAGTACTTC
TRBV5-1	few	-	TRBJ2-2	CASSSLFTTGELFF	TGCGCCAGCAGCTCTCTTTTTACTACCGGGGAGCTGTTTTTT
TRBV5-1	-	-	TRBJ1-4	CASRADSGWEKLFF	TGCGCCAGCAGGGCAGACTCGGGATGGGAAAAACTGTTTTTT
TRBV27	-	TRBD2	TRBJ2-2	CASSLREGTGELFF	TGTGCCAGCAGTTTAAGGGAGGGCACCGGGGAGCTGTTTTTT
TRBV5-1	-	TRBD1	TRBJ2-7	CASSLAVAGQGAYEQYF	TGCGCCAGCAGCTTGGCCGTTGCGGGACAGGGGGCCTACGAGCAGTACTTC
TRBV4-1	-	-	TRBJ2-1	CASSQDIGGTYNEQFF	TGCGCCAGCAGCCAAGATATAGGCGGGACCTACAATGAGCAGTTCTTC
TRBV6-5	-	-	TRBJ2-1	CASSFGGRGISPQFF	TGTGCCAGCAGTTTTGGGGGGAGAGGTATTAGCCCGCAGTTCTTC
TRBV5-1	-	TRBD1	TRBJ2-5	CASSLGDRAKETQYF	TGCGCCAGCAGCTTGGGAGACAGGGCTAAAGAGACCCAGTACTTC
TRBV5-1	-	TRBD1	TRBJ1-5	CASSQTGAGQPQHF	TGCGCCAGCAGCCAGACAGGGGCGGGACAGCCCCAGCATTTT
TRBV12-5	-	-	TRBJ1-2	CASGLDSYGYTF	TGTGCTAGTGGTTTAGACAGTTATGGCTACACCTTC
TRBV30	-	-	TRBJ2-7	CAWSVPWGLGYEQYF	TGTGCCTGGAGTGTACCCTGGGGACTGGGTTACGAGCAGTACTTC
TRBV11-2	-	-	TRBJ1-2	CASSHPGRGGVGYTF	TGTGCCAGCAGCCACCCGGGGCGGGGTGGTGTGGGCTACACCTTC
TRBV7-9	once	-	TRBJ1-1	CASSLGLDRNTEAFF	TGTGCCAGCAGCTTAGGGCTAGACAGGAACACTGAAGCTTTCTTT
TRBV5-5	-	-	TRBJ2-5	CASSPRLGEETQYF	TGTGCCAGCAGCCCCCGTCTGGGAGAAGAGACCCAGTACTTC
TRBV12-5	-	-	TRBJ2-3	CASGLARSRGRPDTQYF	TGTGCTAGTGGTTTGGCTCGAAGCAGGGGAAGGCCAGATACGCAGTATTTT